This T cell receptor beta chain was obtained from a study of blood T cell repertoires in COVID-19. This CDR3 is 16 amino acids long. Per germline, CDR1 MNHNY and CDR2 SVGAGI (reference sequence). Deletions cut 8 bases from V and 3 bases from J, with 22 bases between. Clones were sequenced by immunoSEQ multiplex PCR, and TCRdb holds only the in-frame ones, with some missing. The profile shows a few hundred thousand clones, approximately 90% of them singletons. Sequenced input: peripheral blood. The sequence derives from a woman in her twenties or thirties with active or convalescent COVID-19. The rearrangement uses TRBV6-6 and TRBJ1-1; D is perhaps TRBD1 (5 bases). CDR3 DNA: TGTGCCAGCTCCATACTACCGGCAGGGAGGGACACTGAAGCTTTCTTT. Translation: CASSILPAGRDTEAFF.